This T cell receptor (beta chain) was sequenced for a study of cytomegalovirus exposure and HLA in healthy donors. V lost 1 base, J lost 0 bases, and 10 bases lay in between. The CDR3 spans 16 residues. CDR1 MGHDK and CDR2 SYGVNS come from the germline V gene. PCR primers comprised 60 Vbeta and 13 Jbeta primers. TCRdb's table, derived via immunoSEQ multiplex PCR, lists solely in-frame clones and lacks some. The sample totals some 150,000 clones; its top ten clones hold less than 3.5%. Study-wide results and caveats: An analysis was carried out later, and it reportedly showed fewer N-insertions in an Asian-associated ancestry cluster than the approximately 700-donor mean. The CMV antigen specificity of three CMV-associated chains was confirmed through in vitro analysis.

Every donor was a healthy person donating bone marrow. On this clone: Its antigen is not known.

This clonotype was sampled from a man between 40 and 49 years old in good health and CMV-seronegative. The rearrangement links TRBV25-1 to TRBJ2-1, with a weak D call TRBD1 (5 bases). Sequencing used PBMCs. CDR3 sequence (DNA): TGTGCCAGCAGTGAATTCCAGGGTTCCTCCTACAATGAGCAGTTCTTC. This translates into CASSEFQGSSYNEQFF.